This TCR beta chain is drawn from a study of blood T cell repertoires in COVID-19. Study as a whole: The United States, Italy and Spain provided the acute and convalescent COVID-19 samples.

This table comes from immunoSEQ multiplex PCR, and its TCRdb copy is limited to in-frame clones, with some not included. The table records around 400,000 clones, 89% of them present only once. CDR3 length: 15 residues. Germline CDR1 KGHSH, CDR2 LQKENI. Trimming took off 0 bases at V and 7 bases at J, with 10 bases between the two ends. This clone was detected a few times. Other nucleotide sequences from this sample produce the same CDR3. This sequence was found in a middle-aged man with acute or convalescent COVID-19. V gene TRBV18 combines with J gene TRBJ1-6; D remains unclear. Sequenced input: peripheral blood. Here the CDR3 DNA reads TGTGCCAGCTCACCACCGGGCCGGGGAAATTCACCCCTCCACTTT. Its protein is CASSPPGRGNSPLHF.